Following are 30 T cell receptor beta chains from one sample sequenced in a study of T-cell reconstitution after alpha-beta-depleted transplantation in children. The library targeted TCRbeta and was prepared with unique molecular identifiers. TCRdb recomputed calls from the PCR reads with MiXCR, one row per CDR3 protein. The sample contains 300,000 to 400,000 distinct CDR3 sequences, approximately 23% of which appear only once. The sample here was PBMCs, mostly from graft donor cells, taken 180 days after TCRalphabeta/CD19-depleted stem cell transplant. These receptor sequences come from a male patient under 18 who had a stem cell transplant for acute lymphoblastic leukemia, so the T cells may come from the graft donor.

The table lists this clonotype with a few counts. V is TRBV6-5 and J is TRBJ2-5; D might be TRBD1 (5 bases). The CDR3 is 14 residues long. Germline V gene sequence: CDR1 MNHEY, CDR2 SVGAGI. Trimming took 3 bases from V and 5 from J, leaving 13 bases between them. The DNA of the CDR3 is TGTGCCAGCAGTTATACAGGTTTAGGGGAGACCCAGTACTTC. Translating gives CASSYTGLGETQYF.

This clonotype was counted many times. CDR3 sequence: CASSRRPSFMTEQYF. CDR3 bases: TGTGCCAGCAGTCGGCGTCCTAGTTTCATGACAGAGCAGTACTTC. This chain connects TRBV12-3 or TRBV12-4 to TRBJ2-7; D is unclear. This CDR3 comprises 15 residues. V lost 5 bases and J lost 7, with 21 bases in between.

The chain combines TRBV5-1 with TRBJ2-3; unclear D gene. The V and J ends lost 0 bases and 3 bases respectively, with 14 bases between them. In germline, CDR1 is SGHRS, CDR2 YFSETQ. The length of the CDR3 is 16 residues. The CDR3 sequence: CASSLAELLGTDTQYF. The CDR3 coding sequence is TGCGCCAGCAGCTTGGCAGAGCTCTTGGGTACAGATACGCAGTATTTT.

J is TRBJ1-5 and V is TRBV9; weak D call: TRBD1 (6 bases). CDR3 size: 16 residues. The V gene lost 0 bases and the J gene lost 5 bases, with 15 bases spanning the gap. CDR1 SGDLS and CDR2 YYNGEE come from the germline V gene. This CDR3 is CASSVESGGLDQPQHF. The CDR3 bases are TGTGCCAGCAGCGTAGAGTCGGGGGGGCTTGATCAGCCCCAGCATTTT. Complete variable domain (other parts from reference TRBV9 and TRBJ1-5): DSGVTQTPKHLITATGQRVTLRCSPRSGDLSVYWYQQSLDQGLQFLIQYYNGEERAKGNILERFSAQQFPDLHSELNLSSLELGDSALYFCASSVESGGLDQPQHFGDGTRLSIL.

This chain links TRBV5-1 with TRBJ2-7, with a tentative D call TRBD1 (6 bases). Germline V gene sequence: CDR1 SGHRS, CDR2 YFSETQ. The CDR3 is 13 residues long. Trimming removed 4 bases from V and 1 base from J, with 9 bases in between. The CDR3 DNA sequence: TGCGCCAGCAGCGGCGGACAGTCCTACGAGCAGTACTTC. This gives the protein CASSGGQSYEQYF.

The chain uses TRBV7-3 and TRBJ2-2; no clear D gene. Germline V CDR1 and CDR2: SGHTA, FQGTGA. The CDR3 is 13 residues long. The V end lost 1 base, the J end lost 6 bases, and 6 bases lay between the germline ends. As DNA, the CDR3 is TGTGCCAGCAGCTTAAATAGTGCCGGGGAGCTGTTTTTT. Encoded protein: CASSLNSAGELFF.

V usage is TRBV12-3 or TRBV12-4 and J usage is TRBJ2-1; possibly TRBD2 for D (6 bases). The CDR3 consists of 15 residues. Trimming shortened V by 3 bases and J by 4 bases, and 13 bases separated the two germline ends. The CDR3 here is CASSLSLGGYNEQFF. CDR3 DNA sequence: TGTGCCAGCAGTTTGTCCTTGGGGGGTTACAATGAGCAGTTCTTC.

The chain employs TRBV9 and TRBJ2-7, with D possibly being TRBD1 (6 bases). The germline CDR1 and CDR2 sequences are SGDLS and YYNGEE. V lost 0 bases and J lost 2, with 12 bases in between. The CDR3 consists of 15 residues. CDR3 nucleotides: TGTGCCAGCAGCGTAGGACAGGTGGGGCCCTACGAGCAGTACTTC. Translating gives CASSVGQVGPYEQYF.

The V gene is TRBV6-1, the J gene TRBJ2-2, with TRBD2 matching 8 bases. The V and J ends lost 0 bases and 7 bases, in that order; junction bases with no gene match: 4. Germline CDR1 is MNHNS and CDR2 is SASEGT. There are 15 residues in the CDR3. CDR3 DNA: TGTGCCAGCAGTGAAGCAGGACTAGCTGGCGGGGAGCTGTTTTTT. As protein: CASSEAGLAGGELFF.

The rearrangement uses TRBV10-3 and TRBJ2-1; 14 nucleotides agree with TRBD2. CDR3 size: 14 residues. Trimming took 6 bases from V and 10 from J; bases not matched to a gene: 5. Germline-derived CDR1 and CDR2 are ENHRY and SYGVKD. The CDR3 DNA follows: TGTGCCATCAGCCCCGGGACTAGCGGGAGAGAGCAGTTCTTC. Residues: CAISPGTSGREQFF.

The rearrangement links TRBV7-6 to TRBJ2-3; maybe TRBD2 (7 bases). Trimming shortened V by 1 base and J by 8 bases, and 19 bases separated the two germline ends. Per germline, CDR1 SGHVS and CDR2 FNYEAQ. CDR3 length: 16 residues. The DNA of the CDR3 is TGTGCCAGCAGCTTAGTCGGTGAGGGGGGGCCGAGTACGCAGTATTTT. It yields the protein CASSLVGEGGPSTQYF. Looking up the rest from reference TRBV7-6 and TRBJ2-3 gives the full variable domain: GAGVSQSPRYKVTKRGQDVALRCDPISGHVSLYWYRQALGQGPEFLTYFNYEAQQDKSGLPNDRFSAERPEGSISTLTIQRTEQRDSAMYRCASSLVGEGGPSTQYFGPGTRLTVL.

This clonotype turned up a few times. V and J are TRBV5-1 and TRBJ2-7; no definite D call. The CDR3 has 13 residues. V lost 4 bases to trimming and J lost 2 bases, with 10 bases between them. CDR1 and CDR2 from the germline V gene are SGHRS and YFSETQ. The CDR3 loop is CASSVGPPYEQYF. Here the CDR3 DNA reads TGCGCCAGCAGCGTGGGCCCGCCCTACGAGCAGTACTTC.

The chain uses TRBV27 and TRBJ2-1; no definite D call. V shed 1 base and J shed 7 bases, with 17 bases lying between them. CDR3 length: 16 residues. Germline lookup yields CDR1 MNHEY and CDR2 SMNVEV (reference sequence). This CDR3 is CASSLLTGVDRNEQFF. The CDR3 nucleotides read TGTGCCAGCAGTTTATTGACCGGAGTTGATAGGAATGAGCAGTTCTTC.

V gene TRBV20-1 combines with J gene TRBJ2-1; D call uncertain. The CDR3 totals 14 residues. Germline values: CDR1 DFQATT, CDR2 SNEGSKA (reference sequence). Trimming stripped 2 bases from V and 3 bases from J, with 11 bases between. The CDR3 region has the DNA TGCAGTGCTAGAAGTCACCCAATCTACAATGAGCAGTTCTTC. Its translation: CSARSHPIYNEQFF.

The chain links TRBV10-2 to TRBJ2-1, with D uncertain. Per the germline V gene, CDR1 is WSHSY and CDR2 is SAAADI. The CDR3 consists of 14 residues. V gave up 3 bases and J gave up 0 bases, with 6 bases separating them. The CDR3 reads CASSDSSSYNEQFF. The CDR3 nucleotides read TGCGCCAGCAGTGACTCCAGCTCCTACAATGAGCAGTTCTTC.

V and J are TRBV9 and TRBJ1-1, with D unclear. CDR1 and CDR2 (germline): SGDLS, YYNGEE. V lost 0 bases, J lost 1 base, and 10 bases lay in between. This CDR3 spans 15 amino acids. In DNA, the CDR3 is TGTGCCAGCAGCGTAGAGGTACGGCCGAACACTGAAGCTTTCTTT. Translating it yields CASSVEVRPNTEAFF.

The V and J genes are TRBV20-1 and TRBJ2-1; TRBD2 matches at 8 bases. V dropped 0 bases and J dropped 7; count of bases not matched to a gene: 17. The CDR3 contains 18 residues. Per germline, CDR1 DFQATT and CDR2 SNEGSKA (reference sequence). The CDR3 bases are TGCAGTGCTAGAGATAGTTCGGCGAGCGGGAGACTTGGAAATGAGCAGTTCTTC. Protein product: CSARDSSASGRLGNEQFF.

This clonotype was found a few times. V and J are TRBV20-1 and TRBJ2-3; D is ambiguous. Per the germline V gene, CDR1 is DFQATT and CDR2 is SNEGSKA (reference sequence). The CDR3 totals 14 residues. Trimming removed 5 bases at V and 2 bases at J, with 14 bases between. This chain's CDR3 is CSAGEASPTDTQYF. CDR3 nucleotides: TGCAGTGCTGGGGAAGCTTCCCCCACAGATACGCAGTATTTT.

This rearrangement joins TRBV5-4 to TRBJ2-7, with TRBD1 as a possible D gene (5 bases). The CDR3 contains 13 residues. Germline CDR1 reads SGHNT; CDR2 reads YYREEE (reference sequence). Trimming shortened V by 7 bases and J by 1 base, and 12 bases separated the two germline ends. CDR3 loop: CASYDSLSYEQYF. The CDR3 region has the DNA TGTGCCAGCTACGACAGTTTGTCCTACGAGCAGTACTTC.

The rearrangement links TRBV6-1 to TRBJ2-1; 10 bases are a match to TRBD2. J gave up 11 bases and V 6 bases, and 16 bases lay outside the gene matches. There are 16 residues in the CDR3. Germline CDR1 reads MNHNS; CDR2 reads SASEGT. The CDR3 DNA reads TGTGCCAGCAGACAGACTAGCGGGTACGGGCACGCTAAGCAGTTCTTC. It specifies CASRQTSGYGHAKQFF.

The V call is TRBV29-1, the J call TRBJ2-1; a possible D gene is TRBD2 (5 bases). Per the germline V gene, CDR1 is SQVTM and CDR2 is ANQGSEA. CDR3 length equals 14 residues. Trimming removed 7 bases at V and 4 bases at J, with 17 bases between. CDR3: CSAARRSTYNEQFF. The CDR3 DNA is TGCAGCGCGGCCCGGAGGTCTACATACAATGAGCAGTTCTTC.

This clonotype occurred a few times. The chain carries TRBV7-9 and TRBJ1-4; no definite D call. Trimming left V 6 bases short and J 7 bases short, with 9 bases between. This CDR3 comprises 12 residues. CDR1 SEHNR and CDR2 FQNEAQ come from the germline V gene (reference sequence). CDR3 nucleotides: TGTGCCAGCAGAATGATGGGTGAAAAACTGTTTTTT. Translated: CASRMMGEKLFF.

The chain carries TRBV9 and TRBJ1-2; a weak D match, TRBD1 (5 bases). This CDR3 comprises 14 residues. V lost 0 bases to trimming and J lost 7 bases, with 13 bases between them. CDR1 SGDLS and CDR2 YYNGEE come from the germline V gene. In DNA form, the CDR3 reads TGTGCCAGCAGCGTAGTGCCAGGGCAAGGTGGCTACACCTTC. Its protein is CASSVVPGQGGYTF.

In its sample, this clonotype was seen a few times. The rearrangement uses TRBV12-3 or TRBV12-4 and TRBJ1-2; the D gene is possibly TRBD1 (6 bases). The CDR3 covers 16 residues. Trimming pared 5 bases from V and 0 bases from J, leaving 16 bases between. The CDR3 spells CASSPQGPLTNYGYTF. CDR3 DNA: TGTGCCAGCAGTCCACAGGGACCACTTACTAACTATGGCTACACCTTC.

The sample holds a few counts of this clonotype. This sequence joins TRBV12-3 or TRBV12-4 and TRBJ2-1; maybe TRBD1 (5 bases). The V end lost 6 bases, the J end lost 3 bases, and 15 bases lay between the germline ends. The CDR3 has 15 amino acids. The CDR3: CASSSTVNLYNEQFF. Written as DNA, the CDR3 is TGTGCCAGCAGCTCGACAGTCAATCTCTACAATGAGCAGTTCTTC.

In its sample, this clonotype was seen many times. The rearrangement joins TRBV27 to TRBJ2-3; no firm D call. Per germline, CDR1 MNHEY and CDR2 SMNVEV (reference sequence). Trimming pared 10 bases from V and 0 bases from J, leaving 11 bases between. The CDR3 covers 13 residues. This CDR3 reads CATQFGSTDTQYF. The CDR3 DNA follows: TGTGCCACTCAATTCGGGAGCACAGATACGCAGTATTTT.

The chain recombines TRBV6-5 with TRBJ2-1; D uncertain. Trimming took 0 bases from V and 2 from J, leaving 8 bases between them. The CDR3 has 15 amino acids. Germline V gene lookup returns CDR1 MNHEY and CDR2 SVGAGI. The CDR3 protein is CASSYSLSAYNEQFF. For the CDR3, the DNA is TGTGCCAGCAGTTACTCCTTGTCGGCCTACAATGAGCAGTTCTTC.

This chain links TRBV15 with TRBJ2-1; 9 bases map to TRBD2. V gave up 0 bases and J gave up 6 bases; unmatched junction bases: 9. Per germline, CDR1 LNHNV and CDR2 YYDKDF (reference sequence). The CDR3 is 17 residues long. The CDR3 loop is CATSREGDSGRFNEQFF. The CDR3 DNA sequence: TGTGCCACCAGCAGAGAGGGGGATAGCGGGAGATTCAATGAGCAGTTCTTC.

This clonotype has just a few counts. V gene TRBV5-5 combines with J gene TRBJ1-2; no firm D call. The CDR3 is 15 amino acids. Trimming pared 0 bases from V and 3 bases from J, leaving 12 bases between. Germline V gene data show CDR1 as SGHKS and CDR2 as YYEKEE (reference sequence). The CDR3 nucleotides are TGTGCCAGCAGCTTGGCGGGATCCTGGGACTATGGCTACACCTTC. Its protein product is CASSLAGSWDYGYTF.

This clonotype was seen more than once but under ten times. The V gene is TRBV5-5, the J gene TRBJ2-7, with 7 bases lining up with TRBD2. The V segment lost 3 bases and the J segment 0 bases; nucleotides outside the gene matches: 3. CDR1 and CDR2 from the germline V gene are SGHKS and YYEKEE (reference sequence). The CDR3 is made up of 14 amino acids. CDR3 sequence reads: CASSYWDYSYEQYF. CDR3 DNA sequence: TGTGCCAGCAGCTATTGGGACTACTCCTACGAGCAGTACTTC.